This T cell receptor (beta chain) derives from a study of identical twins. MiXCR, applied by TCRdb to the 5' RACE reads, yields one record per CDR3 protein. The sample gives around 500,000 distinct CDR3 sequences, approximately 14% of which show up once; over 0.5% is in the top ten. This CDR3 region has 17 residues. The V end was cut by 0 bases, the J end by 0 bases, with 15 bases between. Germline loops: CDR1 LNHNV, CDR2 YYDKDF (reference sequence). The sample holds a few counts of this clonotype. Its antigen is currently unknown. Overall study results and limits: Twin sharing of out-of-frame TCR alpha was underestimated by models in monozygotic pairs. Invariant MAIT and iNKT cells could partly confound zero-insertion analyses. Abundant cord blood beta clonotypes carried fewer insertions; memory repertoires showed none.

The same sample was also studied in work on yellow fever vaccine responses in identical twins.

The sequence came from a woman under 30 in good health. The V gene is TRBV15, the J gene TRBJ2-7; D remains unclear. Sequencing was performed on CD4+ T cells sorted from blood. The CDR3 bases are TGTGCCACCAGCAGAGATTCGGTACGGACCACCTCCTACGAGCAGTACTTC. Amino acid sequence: CATSRDSVRTTSYEQYF.